The following is a T cell receptor beta chain sequence with its context. This clonotype was seen ten or more times. Which antigen it targets is not known. Base qualities are not at hand, and no much larger clone is one base apart. V is clipped by 6 bases and J by 0 bases, and the sequence between their germline boundaries is 13 bases long. The CDR3, from cysteine to phenylalanine, totals 15 residues. The only DNA kept is the CDR3, 45 bases in frame from the first base. The data originate from a study of CD8 T cells in ankylosing spondylitis (dated by TCRdb to 2017 to 2019). About the study as a whole: The study set out to find disease-linked TCR variants by profiling T cell receptor beta repertoires in ankylosing spondylitis patients and healthy donors. The full study cohort was made up of 25 ankylosing spondylitis patients and fewer than 120 healthy donors. Peripheral blood was sampled, and synovial fluid was additionally collected from ankylosing spondylitis patients.

Study-wide conclusions, independent of this receptor: The disease-linked clones had a CD8+ phenotype and were found at relatively low frequencies in peripheral blood. Some TCR beta motif variants had previously been reported in synovial fluid and blood of reactive arthritis patients, which suggested common disease-initiation mechanisms. Significant enrichment of the disease-linked clones was reported in matched synovial fluid samples from ankylosing spondylitis patients. Blood from ankylosing spondylitis patients appeared to be characterized by a TCR beta motif made up of under ten highly homologous amino acid variants.

Sequenced using an Illumina HiSeq 2500. Quantitative 5'-RACE with molecular barcodes was used to prepare TCR beta libraries. The original methods were these. Disease-linked TCR variants were identified with a new computational method built on a probabilistic model of VDJ rearrangement. In-frame beta chains were kept once TCRdb had trimmed the public reads at Q25 with fastp and called clones with MiXCR. All rows with the same CDR3 protein become a single entry with the most common DNA and genes. V and J calls and clone size were set by TCRdb, not the authors. The sample contains about 320,000 distinct CDR3 sequences, 11% of them found a single time. Jointly, the top ten make up around 8.4% of the sample.

Sample: blood, either unsorted or a sorted T cell fraction (not recorded which). The chain joins TRBV12-3 or TRBV12-4 to TRBJ2-3, and TRBD2 may be the D gene, going by 6 matching bases. The sequence was collected from a female donor with ankylosing spondylitis or in good health (not recorded which). The CDR3 protein: CASRYSSVSTDTQYF. The DNA is TGTGCCAGCAGATACTCTAGCGTTAGCACAGATACGCAGTATTTT.